This T cell receptor (beta chain) comes out of a study of long-term antiretroviral therapy in people with HIV. Study conclusions and caveats: Increased diversity was seen after ART, yet it remained lower than in transplant donor controls. Viral resistance, ART adherence and therapy changes all lacked available data.

Each donor provided at least one pre-ART PBMC sample and at least two post-ART PBMC samples. A v3.0 immunoSEQ assay was performed at survey level. Clones were read by immunoSEQ multiplex PCR, and TCRdb kept only the in-frame ones, dropping some. The sample lists around 20,000 clones, around four fifths occurring once. This CDR3 region has 13 residues. From germline, CDR1 is MNHNY and CDR2 SVGAGI (reference sequence). V shed 10 bases and J 4 bases; nucleotides not matched to a gene: 7. This clone was counted a few times. Its antigen is not identified. The sequences come from unsorted PBMCs, collected about 5.7 years after starting antiretroviral therapy. V gene TRBV6-6 combines with J gene TRBJ2-1, with 7 bases that match TRBD2. This receptor was taken from a man aged 25 to 40 with HIV. For the CDR3, the DNA is TGTGCCATCCAGCGGGGCCTTTACAATGAGCAGTTCTTC. This codes for CAIQRGLYNEQFF.